Below, 26 T cell receptor beta chains from the same sample are listed, as sequenced in a study of cytomegalovirus exposure and HLA in healthy donors. TCRdb's table, derived via immunoSEQ multiplex PCR, lists solely in-frame clones and lacks some. The sample holds roughly 150,000 clones, 85% to 90% seen once. The sample comprised PBMCs. These receptors were obtained from a man aged 18 to 29 in good health and CMV-seronegative.

V usage is TRBV6-1 and J usage is TRBJ1-1, with D possibly being TRBD1 (6 bases). Germline V gene sequence: CDR1 MNHNS, CDR2 SASEGT. Trimming shortened V by 5 bases and J by 2 bases, and 9 bases separated the two germline ends. This CDR3 has 13 residues. DNA for the CDR3: TGTGCCAGCAGTAGGACAGTTAACACTGAAGCTTTCTTT. Encoded protein: CASSRTVNTEAFF.

V and J are TRBV11-2 and TRBJ2-1; 9 bases align to TRBD2. This CDR3 spans 16 amino acids. The germline gives CDR1 SGHAT, CDR2 FQNNGV. The J segment lost 4 bases and the V segment lost 4 bases, leaving 8 bases of the junction unmatched. The DNA of the CDR3 is TGTGCCAGCAGCTCGCCTAGCGGGACGATATACAATGAGCAGTTCTTC. Encoded protein: CASSSPSGTIYNEQFF.

CDR3 DNA: TGTGCCAGCAGCTTTCAGCCAGGGGGAAATCAGCCCCAGCATTTT. This codes for CASSFQPGGNQPQHF. The chain carries TRBV7-6 and TRBJ1-5; 7 bases agree with TRBD1. The germline V gene encodes CDR1 SGHVS and CDR2 FNYEAQ. The junction had 6 bases not matched to a gene; V was cut back by 3 bases and J by 4 bases. This CDR3 spans 15 amino acids.

The chain joins TRBV4-1 to TRBJ2-7, with 9 bases matching TRBD1. Germline loops: CDR1 MGHRA, CDR2 YSYEKL. V lost 5 bases, J lost 5 bases, and 10 bases stayed unmatched. The CDR3 is 15 residues long. In nucleotides, the CDR3 is TGCGCCAGCAGCACCCGGGACAGGGCGGCAGACGAGCAGTACTTC. Amino acids: CASSTRDRAADEQYF.

Here the CDR3 DNA reads TGTGCCAGCAGTTCCCTCGCGGTAACTAGCGCTGAGGGAGATACGCAGTATTTT. Residues: CASSSLAVTSAEGDTQYF. This chain joins TRBV28 and TRBJ2-3; TRBD2 matches 7 bases. This CDR3 has 18 amino acids. The germline gives CDR1 MDHEN, CDR2 SYDVKM. V was pared by 4 bases and J by 5 bases, with 18 bases of the junction left unmatched. The full variable domain, its missing parts supplied by reference TRBV28 and TRBJ2-3, is DVKVTQSSRYLVKRTGEKVFLECVQDMDHENMFWYRQDPGLGLRLIYFSYDVKMKEKGDIPEGYSVSREKKERFSLILESASTNQTSMYLCASSSLAVTSAEGDTQYFGPGTRLTVL.

CDR3 bases: TGTGCCAGCAGCTGGAGACAGGGGCGTGACACTGAAGCTTTCTTT. Amino acid sequence: CASSWRQGRDTEAFF. The V and J genes are TRBV5-8 and TRBJ1-1, with 8 bases aligning to TRBD1. This CDR3 is 15 amino acids long. Losses at the gene ends were 3 bases for V and 3 bases for J; bases not matched to a gene: 7. The germline gives CDR1 SGHTS, CDR2 YDEGEE.

The chain joins TRBV5-8 to TRBJ1-2, with D hard to call. V lost 0 bases and J lost 4, with 10 bases in between. CDR1 SGHTS and CDR2 YDEGEE come from the germline V gene. This CDR3 is 14 amino acids long. CDR3 sequence: CASSLDGRSYGYTF. The DNA of the CDR3 is TGTGCCAGCAGCTTGGATGGCAGAAGCTATGGCTACACCTTC.

The chain uses TRBV5-4 and TRBJ1-1; D uncertain. Germline V gives CDR1 SGHNT, CDR2 YYREEE (reference sequence). V shed 4 bases and J shed 5 bases, with 12 bases lying between them. This CDR3 region has 13 residues. The CDR3 coding sequence is TGTGCCAGCAGCAGTATCTCGGGGACTGAAGCTTTCTTT. Protein: CASSSISGTEAFF. The whole variable domain, filled in from reference TRBV5-4 and TRBJ1-1, reads ETGVTQSPTHLIKTRGQQVTLRCSSQSGHNTVSWYQQALGQGPQFIFQYYREEENGRGNFPPRFSGLQFPNYSSELNVNALELDDSALYLCASSSISGTEAFFGQGTRLTVV.

The chain combines TRBV13 with TRBJ2-1; TRBD1 matches 11 bases. V lost 5 bases, J lost 5 bases, and 8 bases stayed unmatched. Germline V gene data show CDR1 as PRHDT and CDR2 as FYEKMQ (reference sequence). The CDR3 length is 16 residues. In nucleotides, the CDR3 is TGTGCCAGCAGCCCCCGGACAGGGGGCGTCCACAATGAGCAGTTCTTC. Translating gives CASSPRTGGVHNEQFF.

V usage is TRBV10-3 and J usage is TRBJ2-1; D may match TRBD1 or TRBD2 (7 bases each). Between the trimmed V and J ends, which lost 10 bases and 2 bases, there was a span of 21 bases. The CDR3 is made up of 16 amino acids. Germline CDR1 is ENHRY and CDR2 is SYGVKD. Written as DNA, the CDR3 is TGTGCCACCAGGGGGGGCACAGGGGAAGCCTACAATGAGCAGTTCTTC. Residues: CATRGGTGEAYNEQFF.

The count of this clone is one. V gene TRBV6-1 combines with J gene TRBJ1-1; a weak D match, TRBD1 (5 bases). The CDR3 loop spans 14 amino acids. Trimming left V 4 bases short and J 1 base short, with 10 bases between. The germline V gene encodes CDR1 MNHNS and CDR2 SASEGT. Written as DNA, the CDR3 is TGTGCCAGCAGTGCCGACAGTTCGAACACTGAAGCTTTCTTT. This codes for CASSADSSNTEAFF.

The CDR3 DNA reads as TGTGCCAGCAGTTACTTGCGGGGGGCGTACAATGAGCAGTTCTTC. Translation: CASSYLRGAYNEQFF. The genes are TRBV6-5 and TRBJ2-1, with 8 bases lining up with TRBD2. This CDR3 is 15 amino acids long. With V trimmed by 1 base and J by 4 bases, 3 bases remained unmatched. Per the germline V gene, CDR1 is MNHEY and CDR2 is SVGAGI.

The V call is TRBV18, the J call TRBJ2-6; TRBD1 aligns across 7 bases. The CDR3 has 16 residues. V was pared by 6 bases and J by 4 bases, with 9 bases of the junction left unmatched. Germline V CDR1 and CDR2: KGHSH, LQKENI. The CDR3 DNA is TGTGCCAGCTCGGGACAGAGGGGCGCCGGGGCCAACGTCCTGACTTTC. Encoded protein: CASSGQRGAGANVLTF.

The chain carries TRBV28 and TRBJ2-7, with a weak D call TRBD2 (6 bases). Germline lookup yields CDR1 MDHEN and CDR2 SYDVKM. V was shortened by 4 bases and J by 7 bases, with 14 bases between the two germline ends. CDR3 size: 13 residues. As DNA, the CDR3 is TGTGCCAGCAGTTGGGCTAGCGAGGGGGAGCAGTACTTC. The encoded protein is CASSWASEGEQYF.

V and J are TRBV6-1 and TRBJ2-1; 7 positions agree with TRBD1. The CDR3 is 13 amino acids. Trimming removed 7 bases from V and 1 base from J; junction bases left unmatched: 1. The germline CDR1 and CDR2 sequences are MNHNS and SASEGT. The CDR3 spells CASKDRSYNEQFF. As DNA, the CDR3 is TGTGCCAGCAAGGACAGGTCCTACAATGAGCAGTTCTTC.

The V call is TRBV7-9, the J call TRBJ2-1; tentative D call: TRBD2 (5 bases). Germline V lookup: CDR1 SEHNR, CDR2 FQNEAQ (reference sequence). Between the trimmed V and J ends, which lost 2 bases and 10 bases, there was a span of 15 bases. The CDR3 consists of 14 residues. This chain's CDR3 is CASSLTISSGEQFF. Written as DNA, the CDR3 is TGTGCCAGCAGCTTAACAATCTCATCGGGAGAGCAGTTCTTC.

The rearrangement links TRBV15 to TRBJ1-1; tentatively, D is TRBD1 (5 bases). CDR1 LNHNV and CDR2 YYDKDF come from the germline V gene (reference sequence). V gave up 3 bases and J gave up 5 bases, with 7 bases separating them. The CDR3 loop spans 12 amino acids. CDR3 in amino acids: CATSSQGTEAFF. The CDR3 DNA sequence: TGTGCCACCAGCAGTCAGGGAACTGAAGCTTTCTTT.

The chain uses TRBV10-1 and TRBJ1-1; D unresolved. CDR1 WNHNN and CDR2 SYGVQD come from the germline V gene (reference sequence). Trimming left V 4 bases short and J 5 bases short, with 11 bases between. CDR3 length equals 13 residues. CDR3: CASSAEPSTEAFF. The CDR3, as DNA: TGCGCCAGCAGTGCCGAGCCATCGACTGAAGCTTTCTTT.

This sequence joins TRBV19 and TRBJ2-7, with 11 positions matching TRBD1. J gave up 2 bases and V 5 bases, and 2 bases lay outside the gene matches. The CDR3 loop spans 14 amino acids. CDR1 LNHDA and CDR2 SQIVND come from the germline V gene (reference sequence). Here the CDR3 reads CASSSGQGAYEQYV. The CDR3 DNA follows: TGTGCCAGTAGTTCGGGACAGGGGGCCTACGAGCAGTACGTC.

This clone has a single count. The gene calls are TRBV4-2 and TRBJ2-1, with D possibly being TRBD2 (5 bases). The CDR3 consists of 18 residues. V lost 0 bases and J lost 10, with 25 bases in between. Germline loops: CDR1 LGHNA, CDR2 YNFKEQ. CDR3 loop: CASSQDVERTRVRREQFF. In DNA, the CDR3 is TGTGCCAGCAGCCAAGATGTAGAAAGGACGCGGGTAAGACGAGAGCAGTTCTTC.

V usage is TRBV7-9 and J usage is TRBJ2-1; 9 bases line up with TRBD2. The CDR3 has 15 amino acids. V gave up 3 bases and J gave up 4 bases; unmatched junction bases: 4. CDR1 is SEHNR, CDR2 FQNEAQ, per germline (reference sequence). CDR3 sequence: CASSFSGSGYNEQFF. For the CDR3, the DNA is TGTGCCAGCAGCTTTAGCGGGAGCGGTTACAATGAGCAGTTCTTC.

This clone has a single count. J is TRBJ2-7 and V is TRBV5-4, with a tentative D call TRBD1 (5 bases). Germline assignment: CDR1 SGHNT and CDR2 YYREEE (reference sequence). V was shortened by 4 bases and J by 3 bases, with 8 bases between the two germline ends. This CDR3 comprises 12 residues. The CDR3 here is CASSGAGYEQYV. In nucleotides, the CDR3 is TGTGCCAGCAGCGGGGCAGGCTACGAGCAGTACGTC.

This sequence joins TRBV28 and TRBJ2-7; 11 nucleotides match TRBD1. Germline CDR1 MDHEN, CDR2 SYDVKM. The CDR3 spans 17 residues. The CDR3 protein is CASSPYPRRDRGFKVSV. Written as DNA, the CDR3 is TGTGCCAGCAGTCCATACCCCCGTAGGGACAGGGGGTTTAAGGTTTCCGTT.

V gene TRBV10-1 combines with J gene TRBJ2-3; a weak D match, TRBD2 (5 bases). Germline CDR1 reads WNHNN; CDR2 reads SYGVQD (reference sequence). Trimming left V 4 bases short and J 4 bases short, with 9 bases between. This CDR3 has 13 residues. CDR3 bases: TGCGCCAGCAGTGGACTGGGAGCAGATACGCAGTATTTT. Its translation: CASSGLGADTQYF.

The chain is built from TRBV29-1 and TRBJ2-7; tentatively, D is TRBD1 (6 bases). V was cut by 6 bases and J by 4 bases, with 10 bases left in between. The CDR3 has 11 residues. Germline V gene lookup returns CDR1 SQVTM and CDR2 ANQGSEA. CDR3 DNA: TGCAGCGTGATACAGGGTTACGAGCAGTACTTC. This gives the protein CSVIQGYEQYF.

V is TRBV5-4 and J is TRBJ2-3; D gene ambiguous. Germline lookup yields CDR1 SGHNT and CDR2 YYREEE (reference sequence). This CDR3 contains 11 residues. V lost 9 bases to trimming and J lost 3 bases, with 8 bases between them. The CDR3 loop is CATQNTDTQYF. The CDR3 bases are TGTGCCACCCAGAATACAGATACGCAGTATTTT.